Listed here are 4 T cell receptor beta chains from one sample, sequenced in a study of cytomegalovirus exposure and HLA in healthy donors. It was with 60 Vbeta and 13 Jbeta primers that the PCR ran. The table came from immunoSEQ multiplex PCR; TCRdb's copy has only in-frame clones and leaves some out. The sample lists some 130,000 clones, 77% occurring once. The specimen was PBMCs. Source of these receptors: a male donor in good health and CMV-seropositive.

The chain is built from TRBV7-9 and TRBJ2-3; D ambiguous. Germline CDR1 reads SEHNR; CDR2 reads FQNEAQ (reference sequence). The germline V and J ends were trimmed by 5 bases and 3 bases, with 18 bases remaining between them. The CDR3 loop spans 16 amino acids. CDR3 DNA: TGTGCCAGCAGCCCCAAGATGTGGGCAGTGACAGATACGCAGTATTTT. This gives the protein CASSPKMWAVTDTQYF.

The chain combines TRBV6-1 with TRBJ1-2; no firm D call. Trimming removed 6 bases at V and 0 bases at J, with 11 bases between. The germline gives CDR1 MNHNS, CDR2 SASEGT. The CDR3 runs 14 residues. The CDR3 sequence: CASRPTGSNYGYTF. CDR3 sequence (DNA): TGTGCCAGCAGACCGACGGGGTCTAACTATGGCTACACCTTC.

As to this clone: The junction departs from the called germline gene at one end, perhaps through a read error. The V and J genes are TRBV19 and TRBJ1-2; a possible D gene is TRBD1 (5 bases). Looked up from germline, CDR1 is LNHDA and CDR2 is SQIVND (reference sequence). This CDR3 contains 15 residues. CDR3 in amino acids: CASSIMGREYYDYTF. The CDR3, as DNA: TGTGCCAGTAGTATCATGGGACGGGAGTACTATGACTACACCTTC.

The CDR3 region has the DNA TGTGCCAGCAGCTTCCCGGGGACAGGGTTATCCGGGGAGCTGTTTTTT. This encodes CASSFPGTGLSGELFF. The chain recombines TRBV5-6 with TRBJ2-2; 9 positions agree with TRBD1. Trimming at V came to 2 bases and at J to 6 bases, leaving 8 bases not matched to a gene. This CDR3 comprises 16 residues. Germline CDR1 and CDR2: SGHDT and YYEEEE. The entire variable domain, with the rest obtained from reference TRBV5-6 and TRBJ2-2, is as follows: DAGVTQSPTHLIKTRGQQVTLRCSPKSGHDTVSWYQQALGQGPQFIFQYYEEEERQRGNFPDRFSGHQFPNYSSELNVNALLLGDSALYLCASSFPGTGLSGELFFGEGSRLTVL.